This is a list of T cell receptor beta chains from one sample in a study of cytomegalovirus exposure and HLA in healthy donors. Sequencing used immunoSEQ multiplex PCR; TCRdb keeps in-frame clones, though not all of them. Of about 160,000 clones in the sample, around four fifths were seen once. Sequencing was carried out using PBMCs. These receptor sequences come from a man younger than 45 in good health and CMV-seropositive. CDR3s include the opening cysteine and the closing phenylalanine or tryptophan. The order of the fields is V gene, J gene, CDR3 protein.

v_gene: TRBV7-2; j_gene: TRBJ2-5; CDR3aa: CASSPRKLGPQETQYF
v_gene: TRBV9; j_gene: TRBJ1-2; CDR3aa: CASSVRSTNYGYTF
v_gene: TRBV4-3; j_gene: TRBJ1-2; CDR3aa: CASSQAIDRSYGYTF
v_gene: TRBV4-3; j_gene: TRBJ2-7; CDR3aa: CASSRQPPGQGINEQYF
v_gene: TRBV7-9; j_gene: TRBJ2-5; CDR3aa: CASSSDKELAGGTQYF
v_gene: TRBV7-8; j_gene: TRBJ1-2; CDR3aa: CASSLGPSGGANGYTF
v_gene: TRBV6-1; j_gene: TRBJ2-2; CDR3aa: CASSPDRGYGGELFF
v_gene: TRBV5-4; j_gene: TRBJ2-3; CDR3aa: CASSPMDSADTQYF
v_gene: TRBV5-1; j_gene: TRBJ2-5; CDR3aa: CASSPGTTQETQYF
v_gene: TRBV13; j_gene: TRBJ1-4; CDR3aa: CASSLGDRGPDNEKLFF
v_gene: TRBV2; j_gene: TRBJ2-3; CDR3aa: CASSEQVVSDTQYF
v_gene: TRBV4-3; j_gene: TRBJ2-3; CDR3aa: CASSQEAAGGAGDTQYF
v_gene: TRBV5-4; j_gene: TRBJ1-4; CDR3aa: CASSLSGGRNEKLFF
v_gene: TRBV18; j_gene: TRBJ2-3; CDR3aa: CASSLSGLAGMNTDTQYF
v_gene: TRBV11-2; j_gene: TRBJ2-2; CDR3aa: CASSPTLGGELFF
v_gene: TRBV28; j_gene: TRBJ1-1; CDR3aa: CASTKQGNTEAFF
v_gene: TRBV5-4; j_gene: TRBJ1-1; CDR3aa: CASSLGEGEAFF
v_gene: TRBV5-5; j_gene: TRBJ2-7; CDR3aa: CASSADRGSYEQYF
v_gene: TRBV6-1; j_gene: TRBJ1-5; CDR3aa: CASTKEAGDQPQHF
v_gene: TRBV29-1; j_gene: TRBJ1-1; CDR3aa: CSARQGGTEAFF
v_gene: TRBV7-8; j_gene: TRBJ2-3; CDR3aa: CASSFGGSVTDTQYF
v_gene: TRBV2; j_gene: TRBJ2-5; CDR3aa: CASSGAGTTQETQYF
v_gene: TRBV7-9; j_gene: TRBJ2-2; CDR3aa: CASSLTRGGLTGELFF
v_gene: TRBV28; j_gene: TRBJ2-5; CDR3aa: CASQTYLETQYF
v_gene: TRBV6-5; j_gene: TRBJ1-1; CDR3aa: CASIEAGAEAFF
v_gene: TRBV6-1; j_gene: TRBJ2-1; CDR3aa: CASTTAGRDEQFF
v_gene: TRBV19; j_gene: TRBJ1-2; CDR3aa: CASKWAPYGYTF
v_gene: TRBV5-6; j_gene: TRBJ2-2; CDR3aa: CASSTSGGPYTGELFF
v_gene: TRBV6-5; j_gene: TRBJ2-1; CDR3aa: CASHQTGVGYNEQFF
v_gene: TRBV4-3; j_gene: TRBJ1-1; CDR3aa: CASSQARWGDTEAFF
v_gene: TRBV7-9; j_gene: TRBJ1-2; CDR3aa: CASSLASNRAPYGYTF
v_gene: TRBV11-2; j_gene: TRBJ2-2; CDR3aa: CASSYHRAGELFF
v_gene: TRBV6-5; j_gene: TRBJ1-5; CDR3aa: CASTKGQGLEPQHF
v_gene: TRBV6-5; j_gene: TRBJ2-7; CDR3aa: CASSYSKVAEQYF
v_gene: TRBV12-5; j_gene: TRBJ1-1; CDR3aa: CASGLDRGTEAFF
v_gene: TRBV2; j_gene: TRBJ1-2; CDR3aa: CASREFVGGVGYTF
v_gene: TRBV25-1; j_gene: TRBJ2-3; CDR3aa: CASSDQRGGRTDTQYF
v_gene: TRBV2; j_gene: TRBJ1-6; CDR3aa: CAIQEGGPNNSPLHF
v_gene: TRBV6-6; j_gene: TRBJ1-4; CDR3aa: CASSTQGRKLFF
v_gene: TRBV7-6; j_gene: TRBJ2-1; CDR3aa: CASSLFLQSRDYSSYNEQFF
v_gene: TRBV9; j_gene: TRBJ2-2; CDR3aa: CASSVPSITGAGELFF
v_gene: TRBV21-1; j_gene: TRBJ1-1; CDR3aa: CATPSGPRGGNTEAFF